The 23 T cell receptor beta chains below were found in one sample sequenced in a study of T cells in Graves' hyperthyroidism and ophthalmopathy. Amplification of TCR beta CDR3 regions used RNA as the template. The HTBI primer set drove a first-round RT-PCR of the TCR CDR3. TCRdb re-derived calls from the multiplex PCR reads in MiXCR, one entry per CDR3 protein. Of around 690,000 distinct CDR3 sequences in the sample, 17% were seen once. The sample was blood. These receptors all come from a man aged 45 to 65 with Graves' hyperthyroidism.

This clonotype was observed at least ten times. The V gene is TRBV10-1, the J gene TRBJ2-3, with 10 bases matching TRBD2. V dropped 3 bases and J dropped 1; count of bases not matched to a gene: 1. Germline V gene lookup returns CDR1 WNHNN and CDR2 SYGVQD (reference sequence). CDR3 size: 15 residues. The CDR3 nucleotides are TGCGCCAGCAGTGACGGGACTAGCGGCACAGATACGCAGTATTTT. Its translation: CASSDGTSGTDTQYF.

V is TRBV20-1 and J is TRBJ2-6; TRBD1 matches 10 bases. This CDR3 is 20 amino acids long. V was clipped by 2 bases and J by 0 bases; unmatched bases: 13. The germline V gene encodes CDR1 DFQATT and CDR2 SNEGSKA (reference sequence). CDR3 loop: CSARLKIGDRGSSGANVLTF. The CDR3, as DNA: TGCAGTGCTAGACTAAAAATTGGGGACAGGGGATCCTCTGGGGCCAACGTCCTGACTTTC.

There are many counts of this clonotype. The CDR3 region is CAISESEVNYGYTF. For the CDR3, the DNA is TGTGCCATCAGTGAGTCAGAAGTTAACTATGGCTACACCTTC. The chain uses TRBV10-3 and TRBJ1-2; D is ambiguous. The V and J ends lost 0 bases and 1 base respectively, with 6 bases between them. Germline CDR1 is ENHRY and CDR2 is SYGVKD. The CDR3 is made up of 14 amino acids.

This clonotype was seen repeatedly, ten times or more. J is TRBJ2-1 and V is TRBV24-1; D is tentatively TRBD1 or TRBD2 (6 bases each). The CDR3 covers 19 residues. The V gene's germline CDR1 is KGHDR and CDR2 SFDVKD. V lost 4 bases, J lost 4 bases, and 25 bases lay in between. CDR3 nucleotide sequence: TGTGCCACCAGTGACCATACAGGGACCGCGACGGGAGTTTACAATGAGCAGTTCTTC. Translated, it gives CATSDHTGTATGVYNEQFF.

The V call is TRBV4-3, the J call TRBJ2-7; TRBD2 matches at 7 bases. With 1 base clipped from V and 3 bases from J, the junction kept 3 bases outside the gene matches. This CDR3 is 14 amino acids long. The germline V gene has CDR1 LGHNA and CDR2 YSLEER. CDR3 in amino acids: CASSQGASGYEQYF. DNA for the CDR3: TGCGCCAGCAGCCAAGGGGCTAGCGGCTACGAGCAGTACTTC.

The chain links TRBV20-1 to TRBJ1-5, with D unclear. CDR1 is DFQATT, CDR2 SNEGSKA, per germline (reference sequence). V was cut by 5 bases and J by 6 bases, with 11 bases left in between. The CDR3 consists of 12 residues. The CDR3 bases are TGCAGTGCTGGGCAGTTGGGTCAGCCCCAGCATTTT. Translation: CSAGQLGQPQHF.

This clonotype appeared a few times. J is TRBJ2-3 and V is TRBV20-1; 11 nucleotides align to TRBD2. This CDR3 has 14 residues. The V gene end was trimmed by 5 bases and the J gene end by 5 bases; junction bases not matched to a gene: 6. CDR1 is DFQATT, CDR2 SNEGSKA, per germline (reference sequence). The CDR3, as DNA: TGCAGTGCTTCCCTGACTAGCGGGATAGATACGCAGTATTTT. Protein product: CSASLTSGIDTQYF.

This clonotype was detected ten times or more. V usage is TRBV12-3 or TRBV12-4 and J usage is TRBJ1-4; 7 nucleotides align to TRBD1. The trim removed 6 bases at V and 4 bases at J, leaving 8 bases unmatched. The CDR3 has 15 residues. The CDR3 loop is CASRPGQVNNEKLFF. CDR3 sequence (DNA): TGTGCCAGCAGGCCAGGACAGGTTAATAATGAAAAACTGTTTTTT.

This clonotype was observed at least ten times. The V gene is TRBV19, the J gene TRBJ2-7; 11 bases agree with TRBD2. Per germline, CDR1 LNHDA and CDR2 SQIVND (reference sequence). After removal of 3 bases from V and 3 bases from J, the junction contained 1 base not matched to a gene. The CDR3 extends over 14 amino acids. The CDR3 loop reads CASSMTSGNYEQYF. The CDR3 bases are TGTGCCAGTAGTATGACTAGCGGGAACTACGAGCAGTACTTC.

This clonotype was seen many times. The chain carries TRBV5-1 and TRBJ2-7, with D perhaps being TRBD1 or TRBD2 (6 bases each). Germline V gives CDR1 SGHRS, CDR2 YFSETQ. This CDR3 region has 16 residues. With 0 bases removed from V and 0 bases from J, the gap between germline ends came to 13 bases. The CDR3 nucleotides are TGCGCCAGCAGCTTGGGGGACACCGGGAGCTCCTACGAGCAGTACTTC. Translated: CASSLGDTGSSYEQYF.

The chain links TRBV14 to TRBJ1-1; a weak D match, TRBD1 (5 bases). Trimming removed 8 bases at V and 0 bases at J, with 10 bases between. The CDR3 is 13 amino acids. Germline assignment: CDR1 SGHDN and CDR2 FVKESK. CDR3 coding DNA: TGTGCCAGCTTCCGACAGATGAACACTGAAGCTTTCTTT. This sequence encodes CASFRQMNTEAFF.

V gene TRBV18 combines with J gene TRBJ2-7, with 9 bases fitting TRBD2. The germline CDR1 and CDR2 sequences are KGHSH and LQKENI. The CDR3 consists of 14 residues. Germline trimming cut 6 bases from V and 3 bases from J; bases unmatched to any gene: 6. This CDR3 reads CASSPKREDYEQYF. As DNA, the CDR3 is TGTGCCAGCTCGCCTAAGCGGGAGGACTACGAGCAGTACTTC.

The rearrangement uses TRBV6-1 and TRBJ1-2, with unresolved D. The CDR3 extends over 15 amino acids. V was pared by 5 bases and J by 0 bases, with 13 bases between. CDR1 is MNHNS, CDR2 SASEGT, per germline. CDR3 in DNA: TGTGCCAGCAGTCAAGGATCAGGCTCTAACTATGGCTACACCTTC. Its protein is CASSQGSGSNYGYTF.

For this clonotype: A much larger clone differs from this one at a single base, so this may be a read error. The chain employs TRBV27 and TRBJ1-1; no clear D. Per germline, CDR1 MNHEY and CDR2 SMNVEV (reference sequence). The CDR3 is 13 amino acids. Between the trimmed V and J ends, which lost 2 bases and 6 bases, there was a span of 10 bases. The CDR3 loop reads CASSLHIPSEAFF. For the CDR3, the DNA is TGTGCCAGCAGTTTACACATCCCCTCTGAAGCTTTCTTT.

This clonotype was counted at least ten times. The chain combines TRBV20-1 with TRBJ2-7; 8 nucleotides match TRBD2. The J segment lost 4 bases and the V segment lost 3 bases, leaving 5 bases of the junction unmatched. The germline V gene encodes CDR1 DFQATT and CDR2 SNEGSKA (reference sequence). The CDR3 spans 13 residues. The CDR3 nucleotides are TGCAGTGCTAGCGGGAGGGGAGGGTACGAGCAGTACTTC. Its protein is CSASGRGGYEQYF.

This chain connects TRBV7-9 to TRBJ1-2; D unresolved. The CDR3 runs to 17 residues. The V end lost 2 bases, the J end lost 6 bases, and 22 bases lay between the germline ends. Germline-derived CDR1 and CDR2 are SEHNR and FQNEAQ (reference sequence). The CDR3 DNA is TGTGCCAGCAGCTTAAGCTATGGGGTTGGTTTGTCGAATGGCTACACCTTC. Translating it yields CASSLSYGVGLSNGYTF.

In this sample, this clonotype turned up many times. The V and J genes are TRBV24-1 and TRBJ2-5, with D possibly matching TRBD2 (5 bases). Germline V gene data show CDR1 as KGHDR and CDR2 as SFDVKD. CDR3 length equals 16 residues. Trimming stripped 4 bases from V and 4 bases from J, with 18 bases between. The CDR3 DNA is TGTGCCACCAGTGACCCGGACTCGAGTGGACGAGAGACCCAGTACTTC. Its translation is CATSDPDSSGRETQYF.

This clonotype was counted a single time. CDR3 coding DNA: TGTGCCAGCAGCTTAGGGGACAGAAAAGAGACCCAGTACTTC. It translates to CASSLGDRKETQYF. This chain connects TRBV11-2 to TRBJ2-5, with TRBD1 matching 7 bases. V lost 1 base and J lost 3; bases outside the gene matches: 2. Germline lookup yields CDR1 SGHAT and CDR2 FQNNGV. The CDR3 covers 14 residues.

This clonotype was recorded many times. The genes are TRBV28 and TRBJ1-2; possible D gene TRBD1, 5 bases. The CDR3 runs 16 residues. Germline-derived CDR1 and CDR2 are MDHEN and SYDVKM. Trimming removed 6 bases at V and 5 bases at J, with 22 bases between. The CDR3 coding sequence is TGTGCCAGCAGCCCCTCCCAACAGGTCGGGTCTTATGGCTACACCTTC. Amino acid sequence: CASSPSQQVGSYGYTF.

This clonotype was detected ten times or more. This chain joins TRBV12-3 or TRBV12-4 and TRBJ2-1; 7 nucleotides agree with TRBD2. V trimming: 4 bases; J trimming: 2 bases; junction bases outside the gene matches: 14. This CDR3 region has 18 residues. The CDR3 DNA follows: TGTGCCAGCAGTTCCCCTCCTTACGGGGAGGGTGCCTACAATGAGCAGTTCTTC. This sequence encodes CASSSPPYGEGAYNEQFF.

In its sample, this clonotype was seen a few times. The CDR3 loop is CASSTGTSGRADEQFF. The CDR3 DNA sequence: TGTGCCAGCAGTACCGGGACTAGCGGGAGAGCCGATGAGCAGTTCTTC. This rearrangement joins TRBV27 to TRBJ2-1; 14 positions agree with TRBD2. CDR1 MNHEY and CDR2 SMNVEV come from the germline V gene (reference sequence). The V gene end was trimmed by 5 bases and the J gene end by 8 bases; junction bases not matched to a gene: 8. The CDR3 consists of 16 residues.

In regard to this clonotype: Germline is not matched at one junction end, which may reflect a read error. The V call is TRBV5-1, the J call TRBJ2-7; 13 nucleotides match TRBD2. Germline V gives CDR1 SGHRS, CDR2 YFSETQ. This CDR3 is built from 14 residues. The CDR3 region is CASSSGTSGDEHYF. DNA of the CDR3: TGCGCCAGCAGCTCGGGGACTAGCGGGGACGAGCACTACTTC.

This clonotype was counted at least ten times. The chain combines TRBV29-1 with TRBJ2-3; 12 nucleotides line up with TRBD2. The V gene's germline CDR1 is SQVTM and CDR2 ANQGSEA. The CDR3 consists of 16 residues. Trimming cost V 6 bases and J 3 bases; bases outside gene matches: 10. CDR3 residues: CSVESGGLAGTDTQYF. The CDR3 coding sequence is TGCAGCGTAGAATCGGGCGGACTAGCGGGAACAGATACGCAGTATTTT.